This TCR beta chain was documented in a study of T cell changes during pregnancy in multiple sclerosis. The repertoire was sequenced with immunoSEQ multiplex PCR; TCRdb's copy has only in-frame clones and lacks some. The repertoire holds approximately 20,000 clones, about 90% seen once, with less than 9.5% in the top ten. With regard to this clone: One end of the junction varies from germline; a read error may be responsible.

This CDR3 has 15 residues. Germline loops: CDR1 PRHDT, CDR2 FYEKMQ (reference sequence). V and J are TRBV13 and TRBJ1-1, with D maybe TRBD1 (6 bases). This sequence was found in a female donor with multiple sclerosis, enrolled in a pregnancy study. Sample: CD8+ T cells from peripheral blood mononuclear cells, taken after pregnancy. The CDR3 nucleotides read TGTGCCAGCACCTTACGGGGGGCGCCGGGCACTGAAGCTTTCTTT. Translation: CASTLRGAPGTEAFF.